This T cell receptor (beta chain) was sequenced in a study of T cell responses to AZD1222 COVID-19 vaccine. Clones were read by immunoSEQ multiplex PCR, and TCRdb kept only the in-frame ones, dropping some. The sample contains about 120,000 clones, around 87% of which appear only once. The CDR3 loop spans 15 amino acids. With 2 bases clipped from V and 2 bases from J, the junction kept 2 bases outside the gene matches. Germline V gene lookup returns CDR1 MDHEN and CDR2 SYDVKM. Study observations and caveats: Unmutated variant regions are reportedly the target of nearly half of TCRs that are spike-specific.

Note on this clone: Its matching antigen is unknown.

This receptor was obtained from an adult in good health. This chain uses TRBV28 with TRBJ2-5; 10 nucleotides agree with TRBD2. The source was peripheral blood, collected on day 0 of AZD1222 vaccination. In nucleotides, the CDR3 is TGTGCCAGCAGTTTAGTAGCGGGGGGACAAGAGACCCAGTACTTC. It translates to CASSLVAGGQETQYF.